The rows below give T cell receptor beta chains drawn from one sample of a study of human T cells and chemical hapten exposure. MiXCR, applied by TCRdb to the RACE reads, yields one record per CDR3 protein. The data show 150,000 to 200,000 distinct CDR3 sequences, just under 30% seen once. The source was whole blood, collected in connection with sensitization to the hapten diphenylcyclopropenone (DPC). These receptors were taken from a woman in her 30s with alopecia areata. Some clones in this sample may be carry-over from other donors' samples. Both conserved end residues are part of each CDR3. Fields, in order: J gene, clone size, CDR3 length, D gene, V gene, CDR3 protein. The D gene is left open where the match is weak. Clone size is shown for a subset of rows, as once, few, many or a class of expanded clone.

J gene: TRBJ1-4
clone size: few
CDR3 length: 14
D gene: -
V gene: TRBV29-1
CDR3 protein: CSVEIRTGSEKLFF

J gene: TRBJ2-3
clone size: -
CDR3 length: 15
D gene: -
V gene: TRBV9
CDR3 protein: CASSVVGWFTDTQYF

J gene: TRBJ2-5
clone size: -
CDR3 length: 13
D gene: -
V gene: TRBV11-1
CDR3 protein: CASSSGVQETQYF

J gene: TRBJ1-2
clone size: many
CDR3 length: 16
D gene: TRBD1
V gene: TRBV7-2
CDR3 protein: CASSPGPGQGALGYTF

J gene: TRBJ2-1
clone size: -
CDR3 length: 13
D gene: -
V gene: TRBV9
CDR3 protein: CASSALVNNEQFF

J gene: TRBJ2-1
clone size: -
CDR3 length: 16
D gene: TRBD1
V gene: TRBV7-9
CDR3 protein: CASSPRGLPGYNEQFF

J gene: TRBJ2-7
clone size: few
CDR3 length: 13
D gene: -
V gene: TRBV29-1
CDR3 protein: CSVEGQGAYEQYF

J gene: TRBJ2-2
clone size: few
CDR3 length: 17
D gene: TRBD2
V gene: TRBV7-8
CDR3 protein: CASRGVGEAGDTGELFF

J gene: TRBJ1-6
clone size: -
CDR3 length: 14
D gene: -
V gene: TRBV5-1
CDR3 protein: CASSLGQDSSPLHF

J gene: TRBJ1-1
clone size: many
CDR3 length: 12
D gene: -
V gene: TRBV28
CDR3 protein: CASSFAGWWGVF

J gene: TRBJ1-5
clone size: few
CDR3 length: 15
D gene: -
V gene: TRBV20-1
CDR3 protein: CSARAHWGADQPQHF

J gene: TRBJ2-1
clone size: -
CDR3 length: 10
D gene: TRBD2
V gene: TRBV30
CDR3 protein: CAWGRGLASF

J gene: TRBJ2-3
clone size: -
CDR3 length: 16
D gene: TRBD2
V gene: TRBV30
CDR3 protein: CAWSRLAGWRTDTQYF

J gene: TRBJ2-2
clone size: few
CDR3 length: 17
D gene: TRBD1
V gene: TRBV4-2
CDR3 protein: CASSLQQGARNTGELFF

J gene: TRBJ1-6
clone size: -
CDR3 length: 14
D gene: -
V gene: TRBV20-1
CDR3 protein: CSASRREGNSPLHF

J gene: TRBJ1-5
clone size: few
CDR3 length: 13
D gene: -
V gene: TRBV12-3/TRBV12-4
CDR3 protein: CASSPRSYQPQHF

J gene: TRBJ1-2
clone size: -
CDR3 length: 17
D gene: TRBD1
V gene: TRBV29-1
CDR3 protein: CSVETPGTGTSFYGYTF

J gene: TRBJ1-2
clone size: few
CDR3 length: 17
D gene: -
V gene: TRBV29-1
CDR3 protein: CSVEDLAASRRNYGYTF

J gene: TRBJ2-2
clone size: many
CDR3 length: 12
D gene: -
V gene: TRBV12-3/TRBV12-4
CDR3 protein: CASTGDTGELFF

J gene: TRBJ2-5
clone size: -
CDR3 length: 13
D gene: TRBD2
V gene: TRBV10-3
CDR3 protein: CAISESSGVTQYF

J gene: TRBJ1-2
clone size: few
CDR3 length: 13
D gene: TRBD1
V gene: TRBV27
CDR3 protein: CASSTGGAWGYTF

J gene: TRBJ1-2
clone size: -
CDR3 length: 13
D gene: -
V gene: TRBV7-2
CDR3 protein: CASSPGVNYGYTF

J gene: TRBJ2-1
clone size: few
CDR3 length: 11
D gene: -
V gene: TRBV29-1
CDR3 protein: CSVEDTNRGIF

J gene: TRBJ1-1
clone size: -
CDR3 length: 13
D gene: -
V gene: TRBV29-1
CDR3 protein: CSVGPRLNTEAFF

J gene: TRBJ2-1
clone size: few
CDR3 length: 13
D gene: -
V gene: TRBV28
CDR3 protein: CASSLSLLNEQFF

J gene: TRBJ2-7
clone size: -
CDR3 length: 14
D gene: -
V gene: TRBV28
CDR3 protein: CASNDGVGTYEQYF

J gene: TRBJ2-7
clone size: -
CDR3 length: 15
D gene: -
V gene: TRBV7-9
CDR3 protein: CASSLVQGGSYEQYF

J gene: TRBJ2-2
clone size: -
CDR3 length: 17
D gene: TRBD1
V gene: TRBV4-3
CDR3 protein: CASSQDTSPQGDRELFF

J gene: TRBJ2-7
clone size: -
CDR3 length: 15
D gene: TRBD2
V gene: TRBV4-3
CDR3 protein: CASSQELATYYEQYF

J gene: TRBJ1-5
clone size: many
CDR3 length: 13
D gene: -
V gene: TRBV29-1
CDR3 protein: CSVAENSNQPQHF

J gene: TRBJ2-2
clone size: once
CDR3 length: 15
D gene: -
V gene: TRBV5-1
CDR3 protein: CASSLGTGESGELFF

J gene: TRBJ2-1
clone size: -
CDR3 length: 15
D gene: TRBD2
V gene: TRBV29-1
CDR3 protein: CSVGRRLAGGNEQFF

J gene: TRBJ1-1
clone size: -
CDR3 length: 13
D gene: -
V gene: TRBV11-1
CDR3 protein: CASNGQLNTEAFF

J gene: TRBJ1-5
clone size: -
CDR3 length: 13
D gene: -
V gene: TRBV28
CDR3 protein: CASTILSNQPQHF

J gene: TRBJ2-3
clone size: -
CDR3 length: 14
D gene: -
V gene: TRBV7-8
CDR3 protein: CASSRDPRADTQYF

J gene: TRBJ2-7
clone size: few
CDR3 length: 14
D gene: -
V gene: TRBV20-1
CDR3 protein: CSAEGQRLSVEQYF

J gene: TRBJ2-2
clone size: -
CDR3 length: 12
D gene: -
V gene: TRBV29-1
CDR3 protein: CSVGQGTGELFF

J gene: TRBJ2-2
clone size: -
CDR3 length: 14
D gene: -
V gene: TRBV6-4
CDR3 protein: CASSEGLNTGELFF

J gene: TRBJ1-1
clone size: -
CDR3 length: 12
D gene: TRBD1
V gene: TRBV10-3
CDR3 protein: CAISQTQGGAFF

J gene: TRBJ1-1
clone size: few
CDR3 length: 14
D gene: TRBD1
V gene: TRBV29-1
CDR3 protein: CSVIKQGGSTEAFF

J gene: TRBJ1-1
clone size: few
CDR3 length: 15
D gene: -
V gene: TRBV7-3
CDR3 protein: CASSLVGGGGTEAFF

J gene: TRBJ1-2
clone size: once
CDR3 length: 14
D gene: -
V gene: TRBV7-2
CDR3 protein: CASSLRRLNYGYTF

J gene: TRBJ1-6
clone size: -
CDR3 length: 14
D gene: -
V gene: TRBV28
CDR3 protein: CASSSPQGWSPLHF

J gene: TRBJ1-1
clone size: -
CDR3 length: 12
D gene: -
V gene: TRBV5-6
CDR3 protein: CASTLFGGSAFF

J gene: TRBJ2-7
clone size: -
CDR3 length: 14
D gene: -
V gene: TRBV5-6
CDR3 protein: CASSLVRGLEEQYF

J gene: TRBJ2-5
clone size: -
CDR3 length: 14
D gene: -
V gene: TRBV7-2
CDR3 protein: CASSPDTGSGTQYF

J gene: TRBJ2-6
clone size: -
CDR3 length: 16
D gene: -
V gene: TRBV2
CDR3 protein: CASSDVPRAGANVLTF

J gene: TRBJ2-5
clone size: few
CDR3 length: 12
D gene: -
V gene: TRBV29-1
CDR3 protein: CSLAPSIGTQYF

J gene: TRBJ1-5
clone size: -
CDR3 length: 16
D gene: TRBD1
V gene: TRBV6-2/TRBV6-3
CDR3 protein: CASRSGQGLSNQPQHF